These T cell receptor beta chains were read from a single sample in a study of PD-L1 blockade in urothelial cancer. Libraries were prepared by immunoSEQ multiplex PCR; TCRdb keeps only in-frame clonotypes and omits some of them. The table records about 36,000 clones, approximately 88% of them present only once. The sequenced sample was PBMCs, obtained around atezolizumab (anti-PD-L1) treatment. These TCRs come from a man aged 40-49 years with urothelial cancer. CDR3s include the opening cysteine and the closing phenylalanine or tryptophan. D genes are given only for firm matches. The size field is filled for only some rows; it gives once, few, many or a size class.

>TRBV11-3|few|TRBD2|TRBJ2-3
TGTGCCAGCAGCCATGCAGACAGACTAGCGGGAGGGTGGAGCACAGATACGCAGTATTTT
CASSHADRLAGGWSTDTQYF
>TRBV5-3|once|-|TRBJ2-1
TGTGCCAGAAGCCCAAGTTACCTCGGACAAAGGGATATGATGAATGAGCAGTTCTTC
CARSPSYLGQRDMMNEQFF
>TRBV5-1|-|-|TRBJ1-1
TGCGCCAGCAGCTCCGAAGACAGGCGCAACACTGAAGCTTTCTTT
CASSSEDRRNTEAFF
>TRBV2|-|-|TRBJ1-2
TGTGCCCAGTCCTCGCGGGGGGGCTACACCTTC
CAQSSRGGYTF
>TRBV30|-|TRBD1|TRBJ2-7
TGTGCCTGGAGCGTGGGACAGGGAGACGAGCAGTACTTC
CAWSVGQGDEQYF
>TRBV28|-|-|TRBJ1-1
TGTGCCAGCAGTTTACAGGGGAACACTGAAGCTTTCTTT
CASSLQGNTEAFF
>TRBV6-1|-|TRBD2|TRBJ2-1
TGTGCCAGCAGTGTCCTCAGCGGGAGGACCGACAATGAGCAGTTCTTC
CASSVLSGRTDNEQFF
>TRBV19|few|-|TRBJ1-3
TGTGCCAGTAGTCCCCAGGTTGGGAACACCATATATTTT
CASSPQVGNTIYF
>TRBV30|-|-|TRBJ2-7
TGTGCCTGGAATATTGGTAGCGGAAGCAACGAGCAGTACTTC
CAWNIGSGSNEQYF
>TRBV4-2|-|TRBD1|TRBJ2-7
TGTGCCAGCAGCCAGACAGGGGACGAGCAGTACTTC
CASSQTGDEQYF
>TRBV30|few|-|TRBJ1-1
TGTGCCGCAAAGAGACAGATAATGAACACTGAAGCTTTCTTT
CAAKRQIMNTEAFF
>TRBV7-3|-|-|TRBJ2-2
TGTGCCAGCAGCCCCACAGGGGGGGCCGGGGAGCTGTTTTTT
CASSPTGGAGELFF
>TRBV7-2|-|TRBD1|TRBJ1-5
TGTGCCAGCAGCTTATCTCGGTGGACAGGGGGCGGTCAGCCCCAGCATTTT
CASSLSRWTGGGQPQHF
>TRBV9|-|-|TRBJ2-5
TGTGCCAGCAGCGTAGGGCTAGGCTACCAAGAGACCCAGTACTTC
CASSVGLGYQETQYF
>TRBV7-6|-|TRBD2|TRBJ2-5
TGTGCCAGCAGCCTCACCGCGCTAGCGGGTCTCCAAGAGACCCAGTACTTC
CASSLTALAGLQETQYF
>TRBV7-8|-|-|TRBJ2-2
TGTGCCAGCAGCTTACCCGGGTTGAACACCGGGGAGCTGTTTTTT
CASSLPGLNTGELFF
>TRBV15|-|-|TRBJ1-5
TGTGCCACCAGCAGAGATCGGACAGTATATCAGCCCCAGCATTTT
CATSRDRTVYQPQHF
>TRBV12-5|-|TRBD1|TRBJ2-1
TGTGCTAGTGCCTCGACAGGGAATGAGCAGTTCTTC
CASASTGNEQFF
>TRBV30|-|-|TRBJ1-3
TGTGCCTGGGCGCAGACCGGGGGAAACACCATATATTTT
CAWAQTGGNTIYF
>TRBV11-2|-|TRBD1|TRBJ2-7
TGTGCCAGCAGCTCCGGGACAGGCTCCTACGAGCAGTACTTC
CASSSGTGSYEQYF
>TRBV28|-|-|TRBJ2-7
TGTGCCAGCAGGTTGGCAGGCAGCTCCTACGAGCAGTACTTC
CASRLAGSSYEQYF
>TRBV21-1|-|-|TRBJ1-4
TGTGCCAGCAGCAAAGCCAGAACCGGGACATGCACTAATGAAAAACTGTTTTTT
CASSKARTGTCTNEKLFF
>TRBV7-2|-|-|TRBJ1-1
TGTGCCAGCAGGGTTGGTGGATCCCAGGGGACTGAAGCTTTCTTT
CASRVGGSQGTEAFF
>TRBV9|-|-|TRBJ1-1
TGTGCCAGCAGCCCCAGCGGGGTTCGAACGGACACTGAAGCTTTCTTT
CASSPSGVRTDTEAFF
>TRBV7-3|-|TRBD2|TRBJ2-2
TGTGCCAGCAGGTCCCTCACACGGACTAGCGGGAACACCGGGGAGCTGTTTTTT
CASRSLTRTSGNTGELFF
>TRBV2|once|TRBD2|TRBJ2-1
TGTGCCAGCAGCGGGACTAGCGGTCCCGGAGGGAATGAGCAGTTCTTC
CASSGTSGPGGNEQFF
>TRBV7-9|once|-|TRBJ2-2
TGTGCCAGCAGCCAGCGCAGAAGTAGCTCCGGGGAGCTGTTTTTT
CASSQRRSSSGELFF
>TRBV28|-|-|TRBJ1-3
TGTGCCAGCAGCATCAAGCTAAAAAAAGTAGCTGGAAACACCATATATTTT
CASSIKLKKVAGNTIYF
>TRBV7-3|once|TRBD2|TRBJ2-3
TGTGCCAGCAGCCGGGGGGGGGACACAATCAGGGACTGGGATTTT
CASSRGGDTIRDWDF
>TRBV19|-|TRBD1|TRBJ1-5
TGTGCCAGTATGGGGACAGGGGGGAGACAGCCCCAGCATTTT
CASMGTGGRQPQHF
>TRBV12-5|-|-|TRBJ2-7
TGTGCTAGTGCCGCCGAGGGCTTCGAGCAGTACTTC
CASAAEGFEQYF